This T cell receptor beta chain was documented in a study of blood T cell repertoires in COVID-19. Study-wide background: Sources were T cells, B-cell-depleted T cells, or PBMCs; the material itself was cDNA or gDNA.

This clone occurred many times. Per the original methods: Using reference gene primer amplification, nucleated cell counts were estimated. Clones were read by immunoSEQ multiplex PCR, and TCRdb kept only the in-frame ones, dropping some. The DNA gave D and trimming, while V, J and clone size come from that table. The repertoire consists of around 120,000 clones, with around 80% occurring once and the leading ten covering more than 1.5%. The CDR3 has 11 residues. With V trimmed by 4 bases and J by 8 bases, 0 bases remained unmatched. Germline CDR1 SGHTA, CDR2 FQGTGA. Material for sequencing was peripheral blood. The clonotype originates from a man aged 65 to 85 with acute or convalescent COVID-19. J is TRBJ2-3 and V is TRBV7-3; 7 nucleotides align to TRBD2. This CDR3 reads CASSSGGTQYF. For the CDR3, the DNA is TGTGCCAGCAGCTCGGGGGGTACGCAGTATTTT.